The T cell receptor (beta chain) described here comes from a study of cytomegalovirus exposure and HLA in healthy donors. Study observations and caveats: Earlier analysis found most TCR beta V segments productive about 90% or about 30% of the time. Immune exposure information available was restricted to CMV serostatus.

Worth noting for this clone: The antigen is unknown. At one of its ends the junction is not consistent with the germline gene, which may arise from a read error.

CDR1 MNHEY and CDR2 SMNVEV come from the germline V gene (reference sequence). CDR3 length: 16 residues. PCR used 60 Vbeta primers and 13 Jbeta primers. Assay used: immunoSEQ multiplex PCR; TCRdb lists only in-frame clones, some missing. Among about 160,000 clones listed, 85% were seen once. The V call is TRBV27, the J call TRBJ2-7, with 7 positions matching TRBD1. Sequenced: PBMCs. The TCR was taken from a man between 18 and 29 years old in good health and CMV-seropositive. The CDR3 coding sequence is TGTGCCAACAGTCGACAGGGACGCCCCCCCTCCTACGAGCAGTACTTC. It encodes CANSRQGRPPSYEQYF.